These 11 T cell receptor beta chains originate from one sample sequenced in a study of metastatic and nonmetastatic thyroid tumors (dated by TCRdb to 2020 to 2021). Before undergoing thyroid surgery, none of the patients had been given any kind of treatment. Libraries came from PCR. The sequencer was an Illumina HiSeq 4000. TCRdb trimmed public reads at Q25 via fastp, called clones via MiXCR and kept in-frame beta chains. A total of around 50,000 clones appear in this sample, roughly 29% of them only once. Of the sample, roughly 15% falls within the top ten clones. Sample: blood. The source of these receptors is a female donor with papillary thyroid cancer or a benign thyroid nodule (not recorded which). Some clones in this sample may be carry-over from other donors' samples.

This clone was seen just once. The chain combines TRBV5-1 with TRBJ2-7, with 11 bases lining up with TRBD2. CDR1 is SGHRS, CDR2 YFSETQ, per germline. Trimming cost V 3 bases and J 3 bases; bases outside gene matches: 5. The CDR3 loop spans 15 amino acids. CDR3 nucleotide sequence: TGCGCCAGCAGCTCCCAACTAGCGGGAGTCTACGAGCAGTACTTC. This gives the protein CASSSQLAGVYEQYF. The full variable domain, with the rest looked up from reference TRBV5-1 and TRBJ2-7, is KAGVTQTPRYLIKTRGQQVTLSCSPISGHRSVSWYQQTPGQGLQFLFEYFSETQRNKGNFPGRFSGRQFSNSRSEMNVSTLELGDSALYLCASSSQLAGVYEQYFGPGTRLTVT.

This clone was recorded at least ten times. V and J are TRBV12-3 or TRBV12-4 and TRBJ2-1; TRBD2 matches at 7 bases. The trim removed 2 bases at V and 2 bases at J, leaving 0 bases unmatched. This CDR3 comprises 14 residues. The CDR3 DNA reads TGTGCCAGCAGTTTAACTAGCGCCTACAATGAGCAGTTCTTC. Encoded protein: CASSLTSAYNEQFF.

The chain employs TRBV20-1 and TRBJ1-2; D is perhaps TRBD1 (5 bases). This CDR3 has 12 residues. Trimming pared 8 bases from V and 5 bases from J, leaving 15 bases between. The V gene's germline CDR1 is DFQATT and CDR2 SNEGSKA (reference sequence). CDR3 residues: CSLPTGSYGYTF. The DNA of the CDR3 is TGCAGTCTACCCACAGGTTCTTATGGCTACACCTTC.

The DNA for the CDR3 is TGTGCCAGTCGGACGGGAAGCTCTGGAAACACCATATATTTT. Translated, it gives CASRTGSSGNTIYF. The chain recombines TRBV2 with TRBJ1-3, with D unresolved. This CDR3 comprises 14 residues. The germline CDR1 and CDR2 sequences are SNHLY and FYNNEI. V gave up 9 bases and J gave up 0 bases, with 12 bases separating them.

This clone is classed as medium-sized. Additional DNA sequences in this sample encode the identical CDR3. The CDR3 sequence is CASSDPGAAYYEQYF. The DNA of the CDR3 is TGTGCCAGCAGTGACCCGGGGGCCGCCTACTACGAGCAGTACTTC. The chain uses TRBV6-1 and TRBJ2-7; D possibly matches TRBD1 or TRBD2 (6 bases each). Per the germline V gene, CDR1 is MNHNS and CDR2 is SASEGT. The CDR3 covers 15 residues. V lost 3 bases and J lost 3, with 15 bases in between.

This clone was recorded a few times. The rearrangement joins TRBV11-2 to TRBJ2-3; 12 positions match TRBD2. The trim removed 2 bases at V and 4 bases at J, leaving 4 bases unmatched. Germline lookup yields CDR1 SGHAT and CDR2 FQNNGV. This CDR3 comprises 16 residues. CDR3 coding DNA: TGTGCCAGCAGCTTACTAGCGGGAGGGTTCGCAGATACGCAGTATTTT. Translating gives CASSLLAGGFADTQYF.

The table lists this clone with a few counts. V usage is TRBV12-3 or TRBV12-4 and J usage is TRBJ2-2; TRBD2 is a possible D gene (5 bases). This CDR3 is 14 amino acids long. V was pared by 5 bases and J by 4 bases, with 11 bases between. CDR3 loop: CASSPSWGTGELFF. CDR3 nucleotide sequence: TGTGCCAGCAGTCCTAGCTGGGGCACCGGGGAGCTGTTTTTT.

This clone was seen at least ten times. The chain carries TRBV19 and TRBJ2-3; D unclear. Trimming shortened V by 6 bases and J by 3 bases, and 16 bases separated the two germline ends. The CDR3 sequence is 15 residues long. The germline CDR1 and CDR2 sequences are LNHDA and SQIVND (reference sequence). In nucleotides, the CDR3 is TGTGCCAGTAGATCATCAGGAATGAGAACAGATACGCAGTATTTT. The encoded protein is CASRSSGMRTDTQYF.

The chain links TRBV5-1 to TRBJ2-2, with 7 bases aligning to TRBD1. This CDR3 is built from 16 residues. The germline CDR1 and CDR2 sequences are SGHRS and YFSETQ. The V and J ends lost 5 bases and 0 bases, in that order; junction bases with no gene match: 7. The CDR3, as DNA: TGCGCCAGCAGTAAGGGGGCTTACGCGAACACCGGGGAGCTGTTTTTT. This sequence encodes CASSKGAYANTGELFF.

The chain has TRBV11-1 and TRBJ2-7, with 9 positions matching TRBD2. CDR3 length: 17 amino acids. V lost 2 bases, J lost 5 bases, and 13 bases stayed unmatched. From germline, CDR1 is SGHAT and CDR2 FQDESV (reference sequence). For the CDR3, the DNA is TGTGCCAGCAGCTTATATTGGCTGGCGGGAGGGCCCCACGAGCAGTACTTC. As protein: CASSLYWLAGGPHEQYF.

V is TRBV30 and J is TRBJ2-2; the D gene is possibly TRBD2 (5 bases). In germline, CDR1 is GTSNPN, CDR2 SVGIG (reference sequence). The CDR3 length is 13 residues. V lost 4 bases and J lost 0, with 6 bases in between. The CDR3: CAWTGSNTGELFF. The DNA of the CDR3 is TGTGCCTGGACGGGGTCGAACACCGGGGAGCTGTTTTTT.